This T cell receptor (beta chain) was sequenced for a study of T cell repertoires in cytomegalovirus infection (dated by TCRdb to the late 2010s). As for the study more broadly: The HLA type of each donor mattered for the analysis, because public TCR beta signatures pointed to carriage of CMV infection along with the matching HLA type. Here is what the overall study found, with its caveats: Cumulative frequency of public TCR beta family members discriminated carriers of CMV infection plus the relevant HLA type in this cohort and an independent roughly 320-donor cohort. The ex vivo response was dominated by HLA-C-restricted CMV-specific TCR beta clonotypes, which also provided the single most frequent clonotype in two of eight donors.

Sequencing used an Illumina HiSeq 1500. The raw public data were reprocessed by TCRdb itself: fastp quality trimming at Q25, MiXCR clonotype calling, in-frame beta chains only. For every CDR3 protein sequence, its rows merge into one entry that carries the most common genes and DNA. The table for this sample lists about 360,000 distinct CDR3 sequences; about a sixth of them were counted only once. The ten largest clones capture 8.7% of the sample. This clonotype came up many times. Its recognized antigen is unknown. Nothing much larger sits one base from this clone, and base qualities are not available. CDR1 SGHTA and CDR2 FQGNSA are derived from the germline V gene. The CDR3 contains 15 residues, cysteine and phenylalanine counted. The sequence is cut down to CDR3 DNA, 45 bases in frame from base 1. From V the trimming removes 4 bases and from J it removes 1 base, while the gene matches leave 4 bases of the junction unaccounted for.

This TCR was sampled from a human donor in good health (CMV status not recorded). Some clones in this sample may be carry-over from other donors' samples. The chain employs TRBV7-2 and TRBJ1-1; TRBD1 aligns with 9 central bases. The sequenced sample consisted of PBMCs. Here is the DNA: TGTGCCAGCAGCTGGGGGGACAGGGAGAACACTGAAGCTTTCTTT. Translated, this is CASSWGDRENTEAFF.